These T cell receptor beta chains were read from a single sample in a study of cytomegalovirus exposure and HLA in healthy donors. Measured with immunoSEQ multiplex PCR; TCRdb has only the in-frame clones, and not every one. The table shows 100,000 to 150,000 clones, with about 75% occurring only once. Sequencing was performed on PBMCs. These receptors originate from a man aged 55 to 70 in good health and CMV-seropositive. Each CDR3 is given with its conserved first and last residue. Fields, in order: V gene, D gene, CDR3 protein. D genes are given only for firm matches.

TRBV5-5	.	CASSLAGKIYNSPLHF
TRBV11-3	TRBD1	CASSPGTGLETQYF
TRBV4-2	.	CASSHGTLLTTGELFF
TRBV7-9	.	CASSLDNNEQFF
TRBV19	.	CASSIVQGFLPGYTF
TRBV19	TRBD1	CARGQGKIKGTEAFF
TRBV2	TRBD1	CASSKEGNRGRYNSPLHF
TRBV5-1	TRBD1	CASSLLPTGSNQPQHF
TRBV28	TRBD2	CASSSAGREQYF
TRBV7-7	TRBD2	CVVSGSGEETQYF
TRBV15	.	CATRQGPSNEKLFF
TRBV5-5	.	CASSLQRLDPGMTGAQHF
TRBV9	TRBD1	CASSPQGGSSGEKLFF
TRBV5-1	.	CASREHYEQYF
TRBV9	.	CASSVANEEQPQHF
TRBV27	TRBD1	CASSPGTGRNEKLFF
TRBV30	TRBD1	CAWSPGGLNTEAFF
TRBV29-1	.	CSVQTGPTYEQYF
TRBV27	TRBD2	CASSDRLAGAYYEQYF
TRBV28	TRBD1	CASSFHSGTARTYGNTIYF
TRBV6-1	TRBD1	CASRGTGSQPQHF
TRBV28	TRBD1	CASRNRDRAYYTF